Listed below are T cell receptor beta chains from one sample, sequenced in a study of CD8+CD57+ T cells in acquired aplastic anemia. TCRdb re-called the reads through MiXCR, storing one row per CDR3 protein. The table has around 15,000 distinct CDR3 sequences, more than 30% seen once. Specimen: CD8+CD57+ T cells sorted from PBMCs. The receptors were gathered from a human donor with aplastic anemia. CDR3s include the opening cysteine and the closing phenylalanine or tryptophan. Each record gives: D gene, V gene, CDR3 length, J gene, clone size, CDR3 DNA, CDR3 protein. A D gene is named only where the DNA matches it firmly. The size field is filled for only some rows; it gives once, few, many or a size class.

-	TRBV7-3	12	TRBJ1-1	-	TGTGCCAGCAGCACCCCCAGCACTGAAGCTTTCTTT	CASSTPSTEAFF
-	TRBV5-1	15	TRBJ1-1	-	TGCGCCAGCAGCTTCGAGGGAATGGGTAACACTGAAGCTTTCTTT	CASSFEGMGNTEAFF
-	TRBV2	12	TRBJ2-7	-	TGTGCCAGCAGTGAAGGGTCCAGGGTACGGTACTTC	CASSEGSRVRYF
-	TRBV24-1	14	TRBJ2-1	many	TGTGCCACCAGTGCCGGGCCGGCCTACAATGAGCAGTTCTTC	CATSAGPAYNEQFF
TRBD2	TRBV11-2	18	TRBJ2-3	-	TGTGCCAGCAGCTTAGGGACTAGCGGGGGGCCAATCACAGATACGCAGTATTTT	CASSLGTSGGPITDTQYF
-	TRBV9	14	TRBJ1-3	many	TGTGCCAGCAGCGTAGGGGGGACTGGAAACACCATATATTTT	CASSVGGTGNTIYF
-	TRBV5-4	14	TRBJ1-2	-	TGTGCCAGCAGCTTGGACAGGCGAAACTATGGCTACACCTTC	CASSLDRRNYGYTF
TRBD2	TRBV30	13	TRBJ2-5	-	TGTGCCTGGAATTACGGGGGGTTTGAGACCCAGTACTTC	CAWNYGGFETQYF
-	TRBV30	14	TRBJ1-1	many	TGTGCCTGGAACCTACTCGGAATGAACACTGAAGCTTTCTTT	CAWNLLGMNTEAFF
TRBD2	TRBV11-2	17	TRBJ2-3	-	TGTGCCAGCAGCTACCTGCTAGCGGGGGGGAGCACAGATACGCAGTATTTT	CASSYLLAGGSTDTQYF
TRBD1	TRBV2	14	TRBJ2-5	-	TGTGCCAGCAAACCGGGACAGGGCCAAGAGACCCAGTACTTC	CASKPGQGQETQYF
-	TRBV7-9	14	TRBJ1-2	-	TGTGCCAGCAGCGAAATAGCCCCCTTCTATGGCTACACCTTC	CASSEIAPFYGYTF